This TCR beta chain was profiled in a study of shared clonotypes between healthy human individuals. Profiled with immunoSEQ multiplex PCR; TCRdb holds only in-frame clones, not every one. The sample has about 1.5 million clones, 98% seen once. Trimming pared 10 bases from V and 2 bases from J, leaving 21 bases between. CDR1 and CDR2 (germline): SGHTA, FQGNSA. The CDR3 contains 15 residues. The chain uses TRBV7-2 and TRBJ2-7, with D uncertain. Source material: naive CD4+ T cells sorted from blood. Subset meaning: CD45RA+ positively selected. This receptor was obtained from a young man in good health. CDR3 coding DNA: TGTGCCACCGTGGTCGACCGAAGCACTACCTACGAGCAGTACTTC. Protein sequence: CATVVDRSTTYEQYF.